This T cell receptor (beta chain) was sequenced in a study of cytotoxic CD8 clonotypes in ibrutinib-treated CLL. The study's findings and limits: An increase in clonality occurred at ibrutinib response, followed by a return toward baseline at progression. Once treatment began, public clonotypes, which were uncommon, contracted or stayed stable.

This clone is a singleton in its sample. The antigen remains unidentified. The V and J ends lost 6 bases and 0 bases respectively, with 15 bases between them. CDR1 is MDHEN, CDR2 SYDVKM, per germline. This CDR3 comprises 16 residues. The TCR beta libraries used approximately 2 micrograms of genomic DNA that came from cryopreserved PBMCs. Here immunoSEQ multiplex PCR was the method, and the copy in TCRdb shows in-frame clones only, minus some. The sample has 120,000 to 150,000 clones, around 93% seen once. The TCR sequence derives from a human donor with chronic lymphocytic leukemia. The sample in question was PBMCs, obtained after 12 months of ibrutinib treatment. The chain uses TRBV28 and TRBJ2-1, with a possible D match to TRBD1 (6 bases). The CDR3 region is CASSPDSPSSYNEQFF. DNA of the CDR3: TGTGCCAGCAGCCCGGACAGTCCAAGCTCCTACAATGAGCAGTTCTTC. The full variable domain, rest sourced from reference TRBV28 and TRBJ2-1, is DVKVTQSSRYLVKRTGEKVFLECVQDMDHENMFWYRQDPGLGLRLIYFSYDVKMKEKGDIPEGYSVSREKKERFSLILESASTNQTSMYLCASSPDSPSSYNEQFFGPGTRLTVL.